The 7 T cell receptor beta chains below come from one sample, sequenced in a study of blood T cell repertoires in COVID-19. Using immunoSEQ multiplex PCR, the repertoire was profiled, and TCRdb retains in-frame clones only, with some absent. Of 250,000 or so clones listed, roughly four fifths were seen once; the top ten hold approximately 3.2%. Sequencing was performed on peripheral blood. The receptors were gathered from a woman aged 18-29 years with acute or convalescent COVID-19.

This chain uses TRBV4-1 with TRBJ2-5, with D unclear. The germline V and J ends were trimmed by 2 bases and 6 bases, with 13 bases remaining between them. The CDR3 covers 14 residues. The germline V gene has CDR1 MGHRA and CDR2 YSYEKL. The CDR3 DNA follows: TGCGCCAGCAGCCAAACGCACTTGAGTCAGACCCAGTACTTC. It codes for CASSQTHLSQTQYF.

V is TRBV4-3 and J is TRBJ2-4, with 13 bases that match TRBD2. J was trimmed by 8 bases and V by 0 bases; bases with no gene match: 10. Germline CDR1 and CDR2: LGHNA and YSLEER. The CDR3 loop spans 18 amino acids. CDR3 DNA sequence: TGCGCCAGCAGCCAAGAAACTAGCGGGAGGGCTGGTTCTTACATTCAGTACTTC. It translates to CASSQETSGRAGSYIQYF.

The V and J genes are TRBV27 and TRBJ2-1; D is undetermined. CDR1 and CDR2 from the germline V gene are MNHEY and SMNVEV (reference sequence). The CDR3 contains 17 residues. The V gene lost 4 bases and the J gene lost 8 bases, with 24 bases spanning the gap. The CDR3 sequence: CASSSFQSSRRRDEQFF. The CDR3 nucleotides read TGTGCCAGCAGTTCCTTTCAAAGTAGCCGCCGACGGGATGAGCAGTTCTTC.

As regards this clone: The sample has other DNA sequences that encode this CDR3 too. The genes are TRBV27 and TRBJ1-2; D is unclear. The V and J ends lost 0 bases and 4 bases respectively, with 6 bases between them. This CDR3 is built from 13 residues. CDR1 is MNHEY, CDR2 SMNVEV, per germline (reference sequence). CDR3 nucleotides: TGTGCCAGCAGTTTATCGAGTGGCTATGGCTACACCTTC. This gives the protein CASSLSSGYGYTF.

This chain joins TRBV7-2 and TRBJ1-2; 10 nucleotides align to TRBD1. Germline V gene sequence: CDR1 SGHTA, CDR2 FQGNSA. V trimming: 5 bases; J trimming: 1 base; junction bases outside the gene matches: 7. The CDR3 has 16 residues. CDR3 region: CASSPRTGGFNYGYTF. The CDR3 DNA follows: TGTGCCAGCAGCCCCAGGACAGGGGGTTTTAACTATGGCTACACCTTC.

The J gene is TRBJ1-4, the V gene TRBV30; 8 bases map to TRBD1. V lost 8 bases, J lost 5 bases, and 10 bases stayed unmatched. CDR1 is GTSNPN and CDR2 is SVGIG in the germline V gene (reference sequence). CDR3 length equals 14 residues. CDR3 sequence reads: CAASTGVGNEKLFF. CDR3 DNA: TGTGCCGCGTCGACAGGGGTCGGAAATGAAAAACTGTTTTTT.

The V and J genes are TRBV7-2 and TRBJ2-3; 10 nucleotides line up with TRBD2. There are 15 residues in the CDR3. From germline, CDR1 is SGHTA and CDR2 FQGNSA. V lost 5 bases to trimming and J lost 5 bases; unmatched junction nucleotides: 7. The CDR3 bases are TGTGCCAGCAGCGCATCTAGCGGGAGCGTAGATACGCAGTATTTT. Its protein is CASSASSGSVDTQYF.